These 8 T cell receptor beta chains originate from one sample sequenced in a study of blood T cell repertoires in COVID-19. Sequencing used immunoSEQ multiplex PCR; TCRdb keeps in-frame clones, though not all of them. The data contain some 380,000 clones, around 84% of them singletons. What was sequenced was peripheral blood. The receptors were gathered from a human donor with acute or convalescent COVID-19. The donor label of this sample is uncertain.

DNA of the CDR3: TGTGCCAGTGGCGACAGGGCCTCACCCTCTGGAAACACCATATATTTT. The encoded protein is CASGDRASPSGNTIYF. The V gene is TRBV19, the J gene TRBJ1-3; 7 bases are a match to TRBD1. This CDR3 has 16 residues. Trimming cost V 8 bases and J 0 bases; bases outside gene matches: 10. Germline loops: CDR1 LNHDA, CDR2 SQIVND (reference sequence).

The V gene is TRBV6-6, the J gene TRBJ1-2, with D tentatively TRBD1 (5 bases). Looked up from germline, CDR1 is MNHNY and CDR2 is SVGAGI (reference sequence). Trimming removed 0 bases at V and 6 bases at J, with 11 bases between. CDR3 length: 14 amino acids. CDR3 DNA sequence: TGTGCCAGCAGTTACTCTCAGGGAGGAGATGGCTACACCTTC. Its translation is CASSYSQGGDGYTF.

This chain links TRBV28 with TRBJ2-1, with D unresolved. Per the germline V gene, CDR1 is MDHEN and CDR2 is SYDVKM. The CDR3 sequence is 15 residues long. The ends were cut back, 8 bases at V and 2 bases at J, with 16 bases in the middle. This chain's CDR3 is CASSQLPQTYNEQFF. The CDR3 DNA sequence: TGTGCCAGCTCCCAGTTACCGCAGACCTACAATGAGCAGTTCTTC.

This chain uses TRBV7-7 with TRBJ2-1, with 9 bases matching TRBD1. V lost 5 bases to trimming and J lost 8 bases; unmatched junction nucleotides: 10. The CDR3 runs to 15 residues. Germline V CDR1 and CDR2: SSHAT, FNYEAQ (reference sequence). The CDR3 nucleotides read TGTGCCAGCAGCGCCACAGGGGGCCAGGGGGATGAGCAGTTCTTC. Translated, it gives CASSATGGQGDEQFF.

The chain combines TRBV29-1 with TRBJ1-5; 8 nucleotides match TRBD1. The V gene end was trimmed by 6 bases and the J gene end by 5 bases; junction bases not matched to a gene: 6. The V gene's germline CDR1 is SQVTM and CDR2 ANQGSEA. The CDR3 is made up of 13 amino acids. CDR3 DNA sequence: TGCAGCGTGGAAAACAGGGGGTATCAGCCCCAGCATTTT. This sequence encodes CSVENRGYQPQHF.

The rearrangement joins TRBV7-9 to TRBJ2-7; 7 bases are a match to TRBD2. The CDR3 contains 15 residues. Unmatched junction bases numbered 8, after V lost 5 bases and J lost 1 base. Germline V gene sequence: CDR1 SEHNR, CDR2 FQNEAQ (reference sequence). In DNA form, the CDR3 reads TGTGCCAGCAGCCCCCGGGGGGTGAGGTCCTACGAGCAGTACTTC. Amino acid sequence: CASSPRGVRSYEQYF. Based on the CDR3 plus reference TRBV7-9 and TRBJ2-7, the full variable domain is DTGVSQNPRHKITKRGQNVTFRCDPISEHNRLYWYRQTLGQGPEFLTYFQNEAQLEKSRLLSDRFSAERPKGSFSTLEIQRTEQGDSAMYLCASSPRGVRSYEQYFGPGTRLTVT.

This clone appeared a single time. V gene TRBV12-3 or TRBV12-4 combines with J gene TRBJ1-2, with D perhaps matching TRBD1 (6 bases). The CDR3 extends over 12 amino acids. Trimming removed 10 bases from V and 7 bases from J, with 16 bases in between. DNA of the CDR3: TGTGCCACCGAGGGGGAGCGTAGTGGCTACACCTTC. It translates to CATEGERSGYTF.

This rearrangement joins TRBV12-1 to TRBJ2-5; the D call TRBD1 from the table was never checked on the DNA. TRBV12-1 is noted as a pseudogene. The CDR3 is made up of 17 amino acids. This chain's CDR3 is CASSLPDRAPSQETQYF. The CDR3 nucleotides read TGTGCCAGCAGCCTCCCTGACAGGGCGCCTTCCCAAGAGACCCAGTACTTC.